These T cell receptor beta chains were read from a single sample in a study of beta chain features in type 1 diabetes. This table comes from immunoSEQ multiplex PCR, and its TCRdb copy is limited to in-frame clones, with some not included. The table lists more than 300,000 clones, roughly a tenth of them singletons, with approximately 1% in the top ten. The specimen sequenced was central memory CD4+ T cells from blood. The receptor source for this set is a man aged 25 to 40 with type 1 diabetes. The CDR3 runs from the conserved cysteine through the conserved F or W. Fields, in order: clone size, J gene, D gene, V gene, CDR3 DNA, CDR3 protein. A D gene is named only where the DNA matches it firmly. Rows may omit the clone size; those that give it use once, few, many or a size class.

size: .; J: TRBJ1-6; D: .; V: TRBV2; DNA: TGTGCCAGCCTTGGAGGGGCATATAATTCACCCCTCCACTTT; CDR3: CASLGGAYNSPLHF
size: few; J: TRBJ1-2; D: .; V: TRBV20-1; DNA: TGCAGTGCAAGGGGGAATGGCTACACCTTC; CDR3: CSARGNGYTF
size: few; J: TRBJ1-3; D: .; V: TRBV30; DNA: TGTGCCTGGAGTGCGGCGGCGGCCTCTGGAAACACCATATATTTT; CDR3: CAWSAAAASGNTIYF
size: .; J: TRBJ1-6; D: .; V: TRBV27; DNA: TGTGCCAGCAGACCGGGACACGATAATTCACCCCTCCACTTT; CDR3: CASRPGHDNSPLHF
size: few; J: TRBJ2-7; D: TRBD1; V: TRBV27; DNA: TGTGCCAGCAGGACACCCGGGACAGGGGGCTACGAGCAGTACTTC; CDR3: CASRTPGTGGYEQYF
size: .; J: TRBJ2-5; D: TRBD2; V: TRBV7-2; DNA: TGTGCCAGCGAAGGACTAGCGGGGGGGAGAGAGACCCAGTACTTC; CDR3: CASEGLAGGRETQYF
size: few; J: TRBJ1-4; D: .; V: TRBV7-9; DNA: TGTGCCAGCAGCCGGACTACTGATAATGAAAAACTGTTTTTT; CDR3: CASSRTTDNEKLFF
size: few; J: TRBJ2-5; D: .; V: TRBV7-2; DNA: TGTGCCAGCAGGGCGGGCGGTTTACAAGAGACCCAGTACTTC; CDR3: CASRAGGLQETQYF
size: few; J: TRBJ2-1; D: .; V: TRBV2; DNA: TGTGCCAGCAAGTCGGGACACAACAATGAGCAGTTCTTC; CDR3: CASKSGHNNEQFF
size: .; J: TRBJ2-7; D: .; V: TRBV7-2; DNA: TGTGCCAGCAGCTTATCCGCCGCCGGGCTCTACGAGCAGTACTTC; CDR3: CASSLSAAGLYEQYF
size: few; J: TRBJ2-5; D: .; V: TRBV11-2; DNA: TGTGCCAGCAGCTTAGTGGAAGGAGCCAGGGGCGGTTTGGAGACCCAGTACTTC; CDR3: CASSLVEGARGGLETQYF
size: few; J: TRBJ1-1; D: .; V: TRBV6-5; DNA: TGTGCCAGCAGATACGGGGCCAAAGCTTTCTTT; CDR3: CASRYGAKAFF
size: few; J: TRBJ2-3; D: .; V: TRBV7-2; DNA: TGTGCCAGCAGCCTGATTTCGGGATCGCAGTATTTT; CDR3: CASSLISGSQYF
size: few; J: TRBJ2-3; D: TRBD1; V: TRBV15; DNA: TGTGCCACCAGCGGGGACAGGGAGCCAGATACGCAGTATTTT; CDR3: CATSGDREPDTQYF
size: .; J: TRBJ2-3; D: .; V: TRBV7-2; DNA: TGTGCCAGCAGCTCCTTAGGGGGAGATACGCAGTATTTT; CDR3: CASSSLGGDTQYF
size: .; J: TRBJ2-5; D: .; V: TRBV11-2; DNA: TGTGCCAGCAGCCCACAAGGAGGGGGGTTTGGGGAGACCCAGTACTTC; CDR3: CASSPQGGGFGETQYF
size: .; J: TRBJ2-7; D: .; V: TRBV19; DNA: TGTGCCAGTAGTATGGCGGCCACCTCCTACGAGCAGTACTTC; CDR3: CASSMAATSYEQYF
size: few; J: TRBJ1-6; D: .; V: TRBV5-6; DNA: TGTGCCAGCAGCTTGGATGGGGGTGCCAATTCACCCCTCCACTTT; CDR3: CASSLDGGANSPLHF
size: .; J: TRBJ1-2; D: .; V: TRBV20-1; DNA: TGCAGTGCTAGATTCAGTTATGGCTACACCTTC; CDR3: CSARFSYGYTF
size: few; J: TRBJ1-5; D: TRBD1; V: TRBV28; DNA: TGTGCCAGCAGTGGAGGGGGCGCAGGGCAGCCCCAGCATTTT; CDR3: CASSGGGAGQPQHF
size: .; J: TRBJ1-1; D: .; V: TRBV5-1; DNA: TGCGCCAGCAAGAGACGGGAGGTGAACACTGAAGCTTTCTTT; CDR3: CASKRREVNTEAFF
size: .; J: TRBJ2-2; D: .; V: TRBV30; DNA: TGTGCCTGGAGTGGACCAAGAACATCGGTCGGGGAGCTGTTTTTT; CDR3: CAWSGPRTSVGELFF
size: few; J: TRBJ1-2; D: .; V: TRBV15; DNA: TGTGCCACCAGCAGAGATGCAGGGAACTATGGCTACACCTTC; CDR3: CATSRDAGNYGYTF
size: .; J: TRBJ1-2; D: .; V: TRBV2; DNA: TGTGCCAGCAGTGACGGGTCGGGGGCGGTTGGCTACACCTTC; CDR3: CASSDGSGAVGYTF
size: many; J: TRBJ1-4; D: .; V: TRBV2; DNA: TGTGCCAGCAGTGCAACCGGGCTGGGGACAGAAAAACTGTTTTTT; CDR3: CASSATGLGTEKLFF
size: many; J: TRBJ2-7; D: TRBD1; V: TRBV9; DNA: TGTGCCAGCAGCGTAGGGGACAGGGGGTACGAGCAGTACTTC; CDR3: CASSVGDRGYEQYF
size: few; J: TRBJ2-1; D: TRBD1; V: TRBV27; DNA: TGTGCCAGCAGGCACCCGGGACAGGGAGATGAGCAGTTCTTC; CDR3: CASRHPGQGDEQFF
size: .; J: TRBJ1-6; D: .; V: TRBV7-9; DNA: TGTGCCAGCAGGGTCGACAGCCCACCCCTCCACTTT; CDR3: CASRVDSPPLHF
size: .; J: TRBJ1-1; D: TRBD1; V: TRBV6-6; DNA: TGTGCCAGCAGTCGGACAGGGGTGAACACTGAAGCTTTCTTT; CDR3: CASSRTGVNTEAFF
size: few; J: TRBJ2-2; D: .; V: TRBV11-2; DNA: TGTGCCAGCAGCTTCGGCATTCGGCTCGGGGAGCTGTTTTTT; CDR3: CASSFGIRLGELFF
size: .; J: TRBJ2-7; D: TRBD1; V: TRBV5-6; DNA: TGTGCCAGCAGCAGGGACCGGGACAGGGCGGCTCGGGAGCAGTACTTC; CDR3: CASSRDRDRAAREQYF
size: many; J: TRBJ2-5; D: .; V: TRBV7-2; DNA: TGTGCCAGCAGCTTAGCTCCGACACACCAAGAGACCCAGTACTTC; CDR3: CASSLAPTHQETQYF
size: .; J: TRBJ2-1; D: .; V: TRBV30; DNA: TGTGCCTGGAGTGTACAAAGGTGGAATGAGCAGTTCTTC; CDR3: CAWSVQRWNEQFF
size: many; J: TRBJ2-7; D: TRBD1; V: TRBV11-3; DNA: TGTGCCAGCAGCCGTGGGACAGACGAGCAGTACTTC; CDR3: CASSRGTDEQYF
size: .; J: TRBJ1-5; D: .; V: TRBV19; DNA: TGTGCCAGTACCACAGGGAGTCAGCCCCAGCATTTT; CDR3: CASTTGSQPQHF
size: .; J: TRBJ2-6; D: TRBD1; V: TRBV10-3; DNA: TGTGCCATCAGACCTGACAGGGGGAATTCTGGGGCCAACGTCCTGACTTTC; CDR3: CAIRPDRGNSGANVLTF
size: few; J: TRBJ2-2; D: TRBD1; V: TRBV25-1; DNA: TGTGCCAGCAGCGGACAGGCCGGCGGGGAGCTGTTTTTT; CDR3: CASSGQAGGELFF
size: few; J: TRBJ1-1; D: TRBD1; V: TRBV18; DNA: TGTGCCAGCTCACCACGTCCCGGGACAGCGAACACTGAAGCTTTCTTT; CDR3: CASSPRPGTANTEAFF
size: few; J: TRBJ1-1; D: .; V: TRBV30; DNA: TGTGCCTGGCGAGGGGGGCCCACTGAAGCTTTCTTT; CDR3: CAWRGGPTEAFF
size: .; J: TRBJ1-4; D: .; V: TRBV4-1; DNA: TGCGCCAGCTCCCTCACGGGAGGGGTGGGTGAAAAACTGTTTTTT; CDR3: CASSLTGGVGEKLFF